The T cell receptor (beta chain) under discussion was sequenced for a study of PD-1 blockade in classical Hodgkin lymphoma. Turning to the study itself: Nivolumab was given intravenously to patients at 3 mg/kg every 2 weeks. Study conclusions and caveats: The study reported lower baseline TCR diversity in newly diagnosed patients than in healthy donors.

Only a few counts were recorded for this clone. Its antigen is unidentified. Measured with immunoSEQ multiplex PCR; TCRdb has only the in-frame clones, and not every one. The sample records 25,000 to 35,000 clones, about 71% being singletons. Following autologous stem cell transplantation, relapse occurred in every patient, and exposure to brentuximab vedotin varied. Complete response, partial response or progressive disease was each patient's best response. This receptor was taken from a human donor with classical Hodgkin lymphoma. The source material was peripheral blood mononuclear cells (PBMCs), sampled before the second cycle of nivolumab.

The CDR3 coding sequence is TGTGCCAGCAGTCCTGACAGGGTAGAGACCCAGTACTTC. Protein sequence: CASSPDRVETQYF. The V gene is TRBV11-2, the J gene TRBJ2-5; 7 bases are a match to TRBD1. The CDR3 loop spans 13 amino acids. CDR1 is SGHAT, CDR2 FQNNGV, per germline. V lost 6 bases to trimming and J lost 4 bases; unmatched junction nucleotides: 5.